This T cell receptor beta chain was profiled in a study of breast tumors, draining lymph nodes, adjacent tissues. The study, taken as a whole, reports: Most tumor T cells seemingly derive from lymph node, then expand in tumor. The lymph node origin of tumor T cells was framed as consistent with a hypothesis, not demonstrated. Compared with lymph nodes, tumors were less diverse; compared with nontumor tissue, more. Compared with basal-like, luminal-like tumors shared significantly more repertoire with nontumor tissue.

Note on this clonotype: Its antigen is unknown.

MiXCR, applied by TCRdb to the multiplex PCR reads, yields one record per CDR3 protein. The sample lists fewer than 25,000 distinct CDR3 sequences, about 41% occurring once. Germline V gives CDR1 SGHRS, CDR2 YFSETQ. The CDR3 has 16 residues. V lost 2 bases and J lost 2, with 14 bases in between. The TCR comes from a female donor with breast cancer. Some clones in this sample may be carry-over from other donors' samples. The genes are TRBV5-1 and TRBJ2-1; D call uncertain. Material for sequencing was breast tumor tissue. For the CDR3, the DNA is TGCGCCAGCAGCTTTATCACAGATTGGACCTACAATGAGCAGTTCTTC. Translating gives CASSFITDWTYNEQFF.